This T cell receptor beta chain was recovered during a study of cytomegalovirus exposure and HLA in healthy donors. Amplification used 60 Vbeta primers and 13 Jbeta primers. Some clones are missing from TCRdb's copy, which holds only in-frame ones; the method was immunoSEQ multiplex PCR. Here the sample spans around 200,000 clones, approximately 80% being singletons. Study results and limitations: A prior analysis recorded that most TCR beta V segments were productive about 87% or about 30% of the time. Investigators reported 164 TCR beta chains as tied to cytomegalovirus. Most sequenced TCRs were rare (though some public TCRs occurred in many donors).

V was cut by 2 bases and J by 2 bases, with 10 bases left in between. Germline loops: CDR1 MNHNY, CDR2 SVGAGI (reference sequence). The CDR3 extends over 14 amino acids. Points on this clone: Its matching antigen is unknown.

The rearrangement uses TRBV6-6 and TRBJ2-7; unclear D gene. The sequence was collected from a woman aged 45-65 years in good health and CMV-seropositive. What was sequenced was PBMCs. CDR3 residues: CASSYQTATYEQYF. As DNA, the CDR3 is TGTGCCAGCAGTTACCAAACAGCTACCTACGAGCAGTACTTC.